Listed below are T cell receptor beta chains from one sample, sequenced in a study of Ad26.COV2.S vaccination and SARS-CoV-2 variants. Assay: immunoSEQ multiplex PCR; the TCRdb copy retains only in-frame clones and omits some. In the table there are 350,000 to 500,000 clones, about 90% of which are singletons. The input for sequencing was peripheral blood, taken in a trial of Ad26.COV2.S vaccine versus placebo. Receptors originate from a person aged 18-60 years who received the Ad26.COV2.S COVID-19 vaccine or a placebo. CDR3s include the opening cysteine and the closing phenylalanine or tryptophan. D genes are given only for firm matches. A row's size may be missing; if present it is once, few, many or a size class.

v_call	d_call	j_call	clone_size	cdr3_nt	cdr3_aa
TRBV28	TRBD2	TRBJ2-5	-	TGTGCCAGCATCGGGTCTATGGGGGGGCAAGAGACCCAGTACTTC	CASIGSMGGQETQYF
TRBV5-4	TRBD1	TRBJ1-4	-	TGTGCCAGCACCGGAGACAGGGAAGCTGAAAAACTGTTTTTT	CASTGDREAEKLFF
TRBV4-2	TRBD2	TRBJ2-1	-	TGTGCCAGCAGTCATTGGGGGACTAGCCTCAATGAGCAGTTCTTC	CASSHWGTSLNEQFF
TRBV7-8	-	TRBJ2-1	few	TGTGCCAGCAGCTTAGATTCCGGGACGTACAATGAGCAGTTCTTC	CASSLDSGTYNEQFF
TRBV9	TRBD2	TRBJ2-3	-	TGTGCCAGCAGCGTAGGCGGGAGCCACACAGATACGCAGTATTTT	CASSVGGSHTDTQYF
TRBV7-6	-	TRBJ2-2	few	TGTGCCAGCAGCCCAGACAGGAACACGAACACCGGGGAGCTGTTTTTT	CASSPDRNTNTGELFF
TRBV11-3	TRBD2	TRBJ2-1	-	TGTGCCAGCAGCTTAGACATTGGACTAGCGAGCACCTTCAATGAGCAGTTCTTC	CASSLDIGLASTFNEQFF
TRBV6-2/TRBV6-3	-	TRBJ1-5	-	TGTGCCAGCAGCTCACAGGGCGCGGACAATCAGCCCCAGCATTTT	CASSSQGADNQPQHF
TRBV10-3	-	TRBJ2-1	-	TGTGCCACTAGCGACAGGCCCGAGTGGGTGCAGTTCTTC	CATSDRPEWVQFF
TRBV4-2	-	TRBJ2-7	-	TGTGCCAGCAGCCAAACAGGGAGTAGAGACACTAGCTACGAGCAGTACTTC	CASSQTGSRDTSYEQYF
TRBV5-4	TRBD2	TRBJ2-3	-	TGTGCCAGCAGCTTGAGACTAGCGGGAGGCGGGGATACGCAGTATTTT	CASSLRLAGGGDTQYF
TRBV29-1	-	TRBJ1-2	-	TGCAGCGTTGAAGGGCGGCAGGGAACTAACTATGGCTACACCTTC	CSVEGRQGTNYGYTF
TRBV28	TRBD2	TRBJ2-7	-	TGTGCCAGCAGTTGGCCCCTAGCGGGAGTGGCCCACGAGCAGTACTTC	CASSWPLAGVAHEQYF
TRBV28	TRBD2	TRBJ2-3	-	TGTGCCAGCAGTTTGGGGGAGGGCACCTGGGGCCCGGGGGATACGCAGTATTTT	CASSLGEGTWGPGDTQYF
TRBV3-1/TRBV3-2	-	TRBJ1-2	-	TGTGCCGGCAGCCATGGAACAGACTATGGCTACACCTTC	CAGSHGTDYGYTF
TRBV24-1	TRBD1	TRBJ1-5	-	TGTGCCACCAGTGGGACAGGTCGCCATCAGCCCCAGCATTTT	CATSGTGRHQPQHF
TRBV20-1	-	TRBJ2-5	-	TGCAGTGCTAGAGATGTACAGACCCAGTACTTC	CSARDVQTQYF
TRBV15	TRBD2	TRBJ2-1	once	TGTGCCACCAGCGGCGGACTAGCGGTTTCCTACAATGAGCAGTTCTTC	CATSGGLAVSYNEQFF
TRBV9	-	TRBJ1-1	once	TGTGCCAGCAGCGTACAGGGTGTTAACACTGAAGCTTTCTTT	CASSVQGVNTEAFF
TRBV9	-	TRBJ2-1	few	TGTGCCAGCAGCGTAGCTGGAGGGCCGAACAATGAGCAGTTCTTC	CASSVAGGPNNEQFF
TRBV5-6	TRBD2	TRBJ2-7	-	TGTGCCAGCAGCTTCTGGACTAGCGGGATCTACGAGCAGTACTTC	CASSFWTSGIYEQYF
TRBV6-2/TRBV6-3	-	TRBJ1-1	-	TGTGCCAGCAGTCCCGACAGATACACTGAAGCTTTCTTT	CASSPDRYTEAFF
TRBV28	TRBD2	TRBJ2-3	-	TGTGCCAGCAGTAAAGCGGGAGACCCCACAGATACGCAGTATTTT	CASSKAGDPTDTQYF
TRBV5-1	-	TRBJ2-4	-	TGCGCCAGCAGCACCGGGACCCTCAAAAACATTCAGTACTTC	CASSTGTLKNIQYF
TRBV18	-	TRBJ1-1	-	TGTGCCAGCTCACCATATGTCCCTCCGAGGACATACATGAACACTGAAGCTTTCTTT	CASSPYVPPRTYMNTEAFF
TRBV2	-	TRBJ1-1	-	TGTGCCAGCAGGCAGGTGACTGAAGCTTTCTTT	CASRQVTEAFF
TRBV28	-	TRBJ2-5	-	TGTGCCAGCAGTTTAGGGGGGGCAGGGACCCAGTACTTC	CASSLGGAGTQYF
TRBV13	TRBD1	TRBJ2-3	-	TGTGCCAGCAGCACGACCCTGGGACAGGAGAGCACAGATACGCAGTATTTT	CASSTTLGQESTDTQYF
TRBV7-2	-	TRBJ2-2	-	TGTGCCAGCAGCTCGCTAGGAGGATCTTCGAACACCGGGGAGCTGTTTTTT	CASSSLGGSSNTGELFF
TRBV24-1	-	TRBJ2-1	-	TGTGCCACCAGTGATACGGTAAGCTCCTACAATGAGCAGTTCTTC	CATSDTVSSYNEQFF
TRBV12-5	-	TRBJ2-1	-	TGTGCTAGTGGTTTGACGTACAATGAGCAGTTCTTC	CASGLTYNEQFF
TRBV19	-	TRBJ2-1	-	TGTGCCAGTAGTGTACAGGGTAATGAGCAGTTCTTC	CASSVQGNEQFF
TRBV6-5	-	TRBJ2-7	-	TGTGCCAGCACCATCGGACTCTCCTACGAGCAGTACTTC	CASTIGLSYEQYF
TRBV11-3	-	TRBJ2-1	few	TGTGCCAGCAGTTCCGGACAAGCAGGGAATGAGCAGTTCTTC	CASSSGQAGNEQFF
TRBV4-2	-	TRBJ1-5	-	TGTGCCAGCAGCCCGACGCCCGGGTTTAGCAATCAGCCCCAGCATTTT	CASSPTPGFSNQPQHF
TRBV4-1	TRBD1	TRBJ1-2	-	TGCGCCAGCAGCCAGAACAGGGGGCTGGATGGCTACACCTTC	CASSQNRGLDGYTF
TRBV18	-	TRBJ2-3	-	TGTGCCAGCTCACGAGAAGAGATCACCCTAGCGTTAGATACGCAGTATTTT	CASSREEITLALDTQYF
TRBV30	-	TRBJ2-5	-	TGTGCCTGGAGTGTAGGGGGGGGCACAGAGACCCAGTACTTC	CAWSVGGGTETQYF
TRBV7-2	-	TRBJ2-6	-	TGTGCCAGCAGCTTATATGAGGTAGTCTCTGGGGCCAACGTCCTGACTTTC	CASSLYEVVSGANVLTF
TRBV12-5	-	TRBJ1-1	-	TGTGCTAGTGGTTTGGCAGGAGATGGTCTAACTGAAGCTTTCTTT	CASGLAGDGLTEAFF
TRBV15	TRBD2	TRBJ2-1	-	TGTGCCACCAGCAGAGCGCCTAGCGGGAGCGTAGTTAATGAGCAGTTCTTC	CATSRAPSGSVVNEQFF
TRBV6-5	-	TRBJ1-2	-	TGTGCCAGCAGTTACTCCGCCCTGCCCAACTATGGCTACACCTTC	CASSYSALPNYGYTF
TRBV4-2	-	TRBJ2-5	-	TGTGCCAGCAGCCTAGGTACAGGGCAAGAGACCCAGTACTTC	CASSLGTGQETQYF
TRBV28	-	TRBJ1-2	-	TGTGCCAGCAGTTCGACCTATGGCTACACCTTC	CASSSTYGYTF
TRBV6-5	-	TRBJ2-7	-	TGTGCCAGCAGGCCCGGGAAAACCTACGAGCAGTACTTC	CASRPGKTYEQYF
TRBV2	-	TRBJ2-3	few	TGTGCCAGCAGTGATAGGAGGCTCGGCACAGATACGCAGTATTTT	CASSDRRLGTDTQYF
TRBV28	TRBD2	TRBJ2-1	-	TGTGCCAGCAGTCCCCCTGGGGCGGGAGAACGAGAGCAGTTCTTC	CASSPPGAGEREQFF
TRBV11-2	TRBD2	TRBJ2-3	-	TGTGCCAGCAGCTCCCGGACTAGCGGGAACACAGATACGCAGTATTTT	CASSSRTSGNTDTQYF